The clone carrying this T cell receptor beta chain was seen only a few times. Its antigen is as yet unknown. TCR beta rearrangements were amplified from peripheral blood genomic DNA. The data were taken from a study of T cell repertoires in aging, cancer and after chemotherapy. Whole-study context: Donor ages fell into six groups from 30 or younger up to 70 or older. Healthy donor repertoires were recorded over several months to years and showed clear clonal overlap.

A mixed TRB-A/B primer pool amplified rearranged TRB by multiplex touch-down PCR. TCRdb called the multiplex PCR reads again in MiXCR, with one record for every CDR3 protein. The table includes over 8,000 distinct CDR3 sequences, about 40% detected once. Findings of the study overall: Rebound thymic output was suggested by rising median generation probability during chemotherapy in each cancer cohort. Untreated cancer patients had significantly lower blood TCR diversity than age-matched healthy donors.

The V and J ends lost 6 bases and 2 bases, in that order; junction bases with no gene match: 6. Germline assignment: CDR1 DFQATT and CDR2 SNEGSKA (reference sequence). CDR3 length equals 13 residues. This TCR derives from a human donor in good health. This sequence joins TRBV20-1 and TRBJ2-5; 7 bases align to TRBD2. Input material: blood. The CDR3 DNA is TGCAGTGCAGTCCGGGGGGAGCAAGAGACCCAGTACTTC. This encodes CSAVRGEQETQYF.